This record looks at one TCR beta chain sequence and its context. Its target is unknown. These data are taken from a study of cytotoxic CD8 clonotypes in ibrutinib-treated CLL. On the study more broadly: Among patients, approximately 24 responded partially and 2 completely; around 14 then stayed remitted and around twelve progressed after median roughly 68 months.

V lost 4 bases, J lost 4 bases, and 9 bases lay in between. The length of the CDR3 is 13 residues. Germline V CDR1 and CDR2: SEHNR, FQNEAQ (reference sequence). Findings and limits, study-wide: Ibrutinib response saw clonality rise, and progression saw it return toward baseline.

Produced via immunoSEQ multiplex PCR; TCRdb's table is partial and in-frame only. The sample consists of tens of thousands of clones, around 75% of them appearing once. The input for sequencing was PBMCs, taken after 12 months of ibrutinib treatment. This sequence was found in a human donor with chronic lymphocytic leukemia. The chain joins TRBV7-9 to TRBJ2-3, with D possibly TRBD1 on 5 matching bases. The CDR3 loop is CASSSVGADTQYF. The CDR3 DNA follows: TGTGCCAGCAGCTCGGTAGGGGCAGATACGCAGTATTTT.